These T cell receptor beta chains were read from a single sample in a study of Ad26.COV2.S vaccination and SARS-CoV-2 variants. Data came from immunoSEQ multiplex PCR; TCRdb stores just in-frame clones and leaves some out. The data contain 300,000 to 400,000 clones, roughly 90% of them singletons. This specimen consisted of peripheral blood, obtained in a trial of Ad26.COV2.S vaccine versus placebo. Every receptor here comes from a person aged 18 to 59 who received the Ad26.COV2.S COVID-19 vaccine or a placebo. The CDR3 runs from the conserved cysteine through the conserved F or W. A D gene is named only where the DNA matches it firmly. Size is omitted from some rows. Given values are once, few, many or a class for expanded clones.

clone_size,j_call,d_call,v_call,cdr3_nt,cdr3_aa
-,TRBJ1-2,TRBD1,TRBV6-5,TGTGCCAGCAGGTTGGGACAGGGAGATGGCTACACCTTC,CASRLGQGDGYTF
-,TRBJ1-2,-,TRBV6-2/TRBV6-3,TGTGCCAGCAGTTACGGAGGGGGTGATGGCTACACCTTC,CASSYGGGDGYTF
-,TRBJ1-6,TRBD1,TRBV18,TGTGCCAGCTCACCACCCGGGACAGGGGGGGGTAATTCACCCCTCCACTTT,CASSPPGTGGGNSPLHF
few,TRBJ2-7,-,TRBV5-1,TGCGCCAGCAGCTTGAGAACTGCACCCTCCTACGAGCAGTACTTC,CASSLRTAPSYEQYF
-,TRBJ2-2,TRBD2,TRBV27,TGTGCCAGCAGTCCCCGGGCTAGCGGGAGGAACACCGGGGAGCTGTTTTTT,CASSPRASGRNTGELFF
-,TRBJ1-2,-,TRBV2,TGTGCCAGCAGTGCGCAGGGACTTGGCTACACCTTC,CASSAQGLGYTF
-,TRBJ1-2,-,TRBV6-6,TGTGCCAGCAGGCAGGGGACGGGGAGGGGATACTATGGCTACACCTTC,CASRQGTGRGYYGYTF
-,TRBJ1-2,-,TRBV13,TGTGCCAGCAGTTTAGGGCTGTCAGGACACTATGGCTACACCTTC,CASSLGLSGHYGYTF
-,TRBJ1-5,TRBD1,TRBV18,TGTGCCAGCTCACCCCCCGGCAGGGGGGAACAGCCCCAGCATTTT,CASSPPGRGEQPQHF
-,TRBJ2-3,-,TRBV11-2,TGTGCCAGCAGCTTGTTGGTGAGGGGCACAGATACGCAGTATTTT,CASSLLVRGTDTQYF
-,TRBJ2-1,-,TRBV19,TGTGCCAGTAGTATGGTCGAGAGCTCCTACAATGAGCAGTTCTTC,CASSMVESSYNEQFF
-,TRBJ2-3,-,TRBV10-1,TGCGCCAGCAGCGCCGGGACAACAGATACGCAGTATTTT,CASSAGTTDTQYF
-,TRBJ1-2,-,TRBV11-2,TGTGCCAGCAGCTTGCTCTCTGGATTCAGAGGCGATGGCTACACCTTC,CASSLLSGFRGDGYTF
-,TRBJ2-7,-,TRBV21-1,TGTGCCAGCAGCAAGGGACGGTGTACCGGGGGGGATAGTCCCTACGAGCAGTACTTC,CASSKGRCTGGDSPYEQYF
-,TRBJ2-1,TRBD1,TRBV3-1/TRBV3-2,TGTGCCAGCAGCCAAGGGACAGGGCTGGAACAGTTCTTC,CASSQGTGLEQFF
-,TRBJ2-3,TRBD1,TRBV27,TGTGCCAGCAGTTCGCCCGGGACAGGGGGCACAGATACGCAGTATTTT,CASSSPGTGGTDTQYF
-,TRBJ2-3,-,TRBV3-1/TRBV3-2,TGTGCCAGCAGCCAAGAGATCGGGTTTTACACAGATACGCAGTATTTT,CASSQEIGFYTDTQYF
-,TRBJ2-5,-,TRBV11-2,TGTGCCAGCAGAATTAGGGTCCAAGAGACCCAGTACTTC,CASRIRVQETQYF
-,TRBJ1-5,-,TRBV7-2,TGTGCCAGCAGCTTAGATACAGGTCAGCCCCAGCATTTT,CASSLDTGQPQHF
-,TRBJ1-1,TRBD1,TRBV27,TGTGCCAGCAGTCCCTTCCGATTGACAGGGGCTGGGGGAGCTTTCTTT,CASSPFRLTGAGGAFF
-,TRBJ2-7,-,TRBV29-1,TGCAGCGTTGTGCAGGGGGGATCCTACGAGCAGTACTTC,CSVVQGGSYEQYF
-,TRBJ1-6,-,TRBV12-3/TRBV12-4,TGTGCCAGCAGCCTCGTTAACCAGGTACCCCTCCACTTT,CASSLVNQVPLHF
-,TRBJ2-3,-,TRBV6-1,TGTGCCAGCAGTGAATACAACTACTTGGGGGATACGCAGTATTTT,CASSEYNYLGDTQYF
-,TRBJ2-2,TRBD2,TRBV7-2,TGTGCCAGCAGCTTAACTCGCGGGGGGGCCGGCACCGGGGAGCTGTTTTTT,CASSLTRGGAGTGELFF
-,TRBJ1-2,-,TRBV11-1,TGTGCCAGCAGCCCCCTCAGGACCTATGGCTACACCTTC,CASSPLRTYGYTF
-,TRBJ1-5,TRBD1,TRBV24-1,TGTGCCACCAGTGACCCCGGGACAGGCGATCAGCCCCAGCATTTT,CATSDPGTGDQPQHF
once,TRBJ2-3,-,TRBV5-1,TGCGCCAGCAGCTTGCTCTCGGATACGCAGTATTTT,CASSLLSDTQYF
-,TRBJ2-3,-,TRBV15,TGTGCCACCAGGACCCGCCTGGGGGCAGATACGCAGTATTTT,CATRTRLGADTQYF
-,TRBJ2-7,-,TRBV19,TGTTGCTGTAGGGCCGGCGAGCAGTACTTC,CCCRAGEQYF
-,TRBJ1-1,-,TRBV30,TGTGCCTGGAGTGTACCGGCCGGCGAGCCGGGTCGGGGCACTGAAGCTTTCTTT,CAWSVPAGEPGRGTEAFF
-,TRBJ1-2,TRBD1,TRBV7-2,TGTGCCAGCAGCTTAATGAGGAGGGGGCGAGGCTATGGCTACACCTTC,CASSLMRRGRGYGYTF
-,TRBJ1-4,TRBD1,TRBV6-5,TGTGCCAGCAGTTACGACAGGGGCAATGAAAAACTGTTTTTT,CASSYDRGNEKLFF
-,TRBJ1-2,-,TRBV4-3,TGCGCCAGCAGCCAAGACAGGTCGGGCTATGGCTACACCTTC,CASSQDRSGYGYTF
-,TRBJ1-2,-,TRBV3-1/TRBV3-2,TGTGCCAGCAGCCAAGGATGGGACGGCTACACCTTC,CASSQGWDGYTF
once,TRBJ1-4,-,TRBV4-3,TGCGCCAGCAGCCAAGAAGCACCCTCTCGGATCACTGAAAAACTGTTTTTT,CASSQEAPSRITEKLFF
-,TRBJ2-3,-,TRBV4-1,TGCGCCAGCAGCCCGGACAATCGGAATGGAGATACGCAGTATTTT,CASSPDNRNGDTQYF
-,TRBJ1-4,-,TRBV7-9,TGTGCCAGCAGCTTTACCCACGGGTTCGTCGAAAAACTGTTTTTT,CASSFTHGFVEKLFF
once,TRBJ1-2,-,TRBV3-1/TRBV3-2,TGTGCCAGCACAGGCCTCCTTAACTATGGCTACACCTTC,CASTGLLNYGYTF
once,TRBJ2-3,TRBD2,TRBV7-2,TGTGCCAGCAGCTTAACCCGGGGACTACGGTTCACAGATACGCAGTATTTT,CASSLTRGLRFTDTQYF
once,TRBJ2-1,TRBD2,TRBV7-9,TGTGCCAGCAGCAAGTCGACTAGCGCTTTGAGCTCCTACAATGAGCAGTTCTTC,CASSKSTSALSSYNEQFF
-,TRBJ1-1,-,TRBV30,TGTGCCTGGAGTAGTGGACTGTGGAACACTGAAGCTTTCTTT,CAWSSGLWNTEAFF
-,TRBJ2-3,TRBD2,TRBV19,TGTGCCAGTAGTGTGCTAGCGGGAGCCACAGATACGCAGTATTTT,CASSVLAGATDTQYF
once,TRBJ2-1,TRBD2,TRBV14,TGTGCCAGCAGCCCGCAGGGCGGGAGGGCCTTAGTTGAGCAGTTCTTC,CASSPQGGRALVEQFF
-,TRBJ2-3,-,TRBV10-3,TGTGCCACTAAGACAGGCCCCCTCACAGATACGCAGTATTTT,CATKTGPLTDTQYF
-,TRBJ1-2,-,TRBV5-4,TGTGCCAGCAGCTTTGACAATTCTGGCAGCTTTCATGGCTACACCTTC,CASSFDNSGSFHGYTF
-,TRBJ1-2,-,TRBV6-2/TRBV6-3,TGTGCCAGCAGTTATTCTTTGGGGGCGCAGGGCTACACCTTC,CASSYSLGAQGYTF
-,TRBJ1-1,-,TRBV6-2/TRBV6-3,TGTGCCAGCAGTCACAGGGCCCGAGGGACTGAAGCTTTCTTT,CASSHRARGTEAFF
-,TRBJ1-5,TRBD1,TRBV5-6,TGTGCCAGCAGCGCCGGACAGGTGGACCAGCCCCAGCATTTT,CASSAGQVDQPQHF
-,TRBJ2-3,-,TRBV9,TGTGCCAGCAGCTTACAGGGAACAGATACGCAGTATTTT,CASSLQGTDTQYF
few,TRBJ1-1,-,TRBV6-6,TGTGCCAGCAGGATAGACACTGAAGCTTTCTTT,CASRIDTEAFF
-,TRBJ2-3,TRBD1,TRBV18,TGTGCCAGCCATTACACAGGGGCAGATACGCAGTATTTT,CASHYTGADTQYF
-,TRBJ1-3,-,TRBV4-3,TGCGCCAGCAGCCTTGGGGTGTGGAGGGCAGCTGGAAACACCATATATTTT,CASSLGVWRAAGNTIYF
-,TRBJ2-2,-,TRBV20-1,TGCAGTGCTAGTGACAGGTCACGAATGAACACCGGGGAGCTGTTTTTT,CSASDRSRMNTGELFF
-,TRBJ2-5,TRBD2,TRBV6-5,TGTGCCAGCGCTAGGACTAGCGGTCAGGAGACCCAGTACTTC,CASARTSGQETQYF
-,TRBJ1-4,-,TRBV6-5,TGTGCCAGCATGAAAGGACAGATTAATGAAAAACTGTTTTTT,CASMKGQINEKLFF
-,TRBJ2-1,-,TRBV2,TGTGCCAGTTGCTCGGGGGTGGGTAGTATAGAGCAGTTCTTC,CASCSGVGSIEQFF
-,TRBJ2-1,TRBD2,TRBV19,TGTGCCAGTAGTTTAGCGGGAGGACAATACAATGAGCAGTTCTTC,CASSLAGGQYNEQFF
once,TRBJ1-1,-,TRBV6-5,TGTGCCAGCAGTTACTCGAGTCAGGGGAGCACTGAAGCTTTCTTT,CASSYSSQGSTEAFF
-,TRBJ1-1,-,TRBV7-2,TGTGCCAGCAGCTTAGCTCCTAAAGCTTTCTTT,CASSLAPKAFF
-,TRBJ2-1,-,TRBV19,TGTGCCAGTAGTAATTCTGAACCCTCCTACAATGAGCAGTTCTTC,CASSNSEPSYNEQFF